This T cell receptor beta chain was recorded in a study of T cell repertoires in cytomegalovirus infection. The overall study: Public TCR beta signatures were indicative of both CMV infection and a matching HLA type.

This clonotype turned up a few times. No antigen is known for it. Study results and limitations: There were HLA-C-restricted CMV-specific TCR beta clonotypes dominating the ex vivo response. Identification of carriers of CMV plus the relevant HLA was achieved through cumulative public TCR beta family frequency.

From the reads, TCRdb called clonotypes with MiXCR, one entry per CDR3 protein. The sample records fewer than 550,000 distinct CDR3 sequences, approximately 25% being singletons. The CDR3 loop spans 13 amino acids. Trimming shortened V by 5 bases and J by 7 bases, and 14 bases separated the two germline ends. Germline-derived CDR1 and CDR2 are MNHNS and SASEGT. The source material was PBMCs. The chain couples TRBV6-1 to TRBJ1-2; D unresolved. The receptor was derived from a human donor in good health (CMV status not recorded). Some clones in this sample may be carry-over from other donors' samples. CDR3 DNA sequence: TGTGCCAGCAGTTATTACATAAGCGGTGGCTACACCTTC. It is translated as CASSYYISGGYTF.